The T cell receptor (beta chain) described here comes from a study of CXCR3-negative and CXCR3-positive naive CD8 T cells. Each TRB cDNA library was prepared by 5' RACE (with UMI labels). TCRdb reprocessed the 5' RACE reads and reports one entry per CDR3 protein, with no DNA. The repertoire shows over 45,000 distinct CDR3 sequences; the top ten hold around 0.4%. The CDR3 is 14 amino acids. Germline V gene sequence: CDR1 MNHEY, CDR2 SVGEGT. The specimen was naive CXCR3- CD8+ T cells from blood. Subset: CD45RO-CCR7+CD27+CD95- naive CD8+ T cells lacking CXCR3 (TNR3-). The rearrangement links TRBV6-2 or TRBV6-3 to TRBJ2-7; the D gene TCRdb calls, TRBD1, cannot be checked with no DNA. This clonotype originated in a human donor in good health. Some clones in this sample may be carry-over from other donors' samples. CDR3 amino acids: CATKFTVGGVEQYF.